One sample yielded the 8 T cell receptor beta chains listed below, sequenced in a study of tumor-infiltrating lymphocytes in oesophageal squamous cell carcinoma. TCRdb fed the PCR reads into MiXCR, producing one record per CDR3 protein. The sample lists fewer than 15,000 distinct CDR3 sequences, around 53% seen once, with about 12% in the top ten. Sequencing was performed on blood. The receptors come from a female donor with esophageal squamous cell carcinoma.

V is TRBV28 and J is TRBJ2-3, with 14 bases fitting TRBD2. V gave up 4 bases and J gave up 5 bases; unmatched junction bases: 5. The length of the CDR3 is 16 residues. Per germline, CDR1 MDHEN and CDR2 SYDVKM. CDR3 protein: CASSSQTSGGGDTQYF. The CDR3 region has the DNA TGTGCCAGCAGTTCCCAGACTAGCGGGGGGGGAGATACGCAGTATTTT.

This clonotype was found many times. No DNA is shown, since the ends of the CDR3 on it are uncertain; the CDR3 is the one TCRdb lists. J is TRBJ2-6 and V is TRBV6-6. The CDR3 totals 17 residues, both ends included. CDR1 and CDR2 (germline): MNHNY, SVGAGI (reference sequence). This CDR3 reads CASSYSIRSRLWLHLRF.

This clonotype was recorded many times. The chain links TRBV19 to TRBJ1-2, with a weak D call TRBD1 (6 bases). Deletions cut 10 bases from V and 0 bases from J, with 12 bases between. The CDR3 is 13 residues long. In germline, CDR1 is LNHDA, CDR2 SQIVND (reference sequence). CDR3 nucleotide sequence: TGTGCCACTAAACAGGGCCCTAACTATGGCTACACCTTC. It encodes CATKQGPNYGYTF.

The chain uses TRBV25-1 and TRBJ2-3; D perhaps matches TRBD2 (7 bases). The tail of the sequence fits TRBJ2-5 better, so the J call may be wrong. The V gene's germline CDR1 is MGHDK and CDR2 SYGVNS. CDR3 length: 13 residues. CDR3 residues: CASRGGRGETQYF. CDR3 in DNA: TGTGCCAGCAGGGGGGGGCGCGGAGAGACCCAGTACTTC.

In its sample, this clonotype is medium-sized. The chain combines TRBV24-1 with TRBJ2-5; possibly TRBD2 for D (5 bases). CDR3 length equals 15 residues. V gave up 1 base and J gave up 1 base, with 9 bases separating them. CDR1 KGHDR and CDR2 SFDVKD come from the germline V gene. CDR3 sequence reads: CATSDLRGSQETQYF. The DNA for the CDR3 is TGTGCCACCAGTGATTTACGAGGGTCCCAAGAGACCCAGTACTTC.

The chain recombines TRBV7-3 with TRBJ2-3; 8 bases line up with TRBD2. TRBJ2-5 explains the end of the DNA better; the J call may be wrong. The germline CDR1 and CDR2 sequences are SGHTA and FQGTGA. The CDR3 runs 16 residues. The CDR3: CASSSTGRAFQETQYF. DNA of the CDR3: TGTGCCAGCAGCTCCACCGGGAGGGCCTTCCAAGAGACCCAGTACTTC.

The genes are TRBV7-2 and TRBJ2-1, with D possibly TRBD2 on 6 matching bases. With the DNA end fitting TRBJ2-7 better, the J assignment may be wrong. The CDR3 consists of 14 residues. The germline gives CDR1 SGHTA, CDR2 FQGNSA. CDR3 nucleotides: TGTGCCAGCAGCTTATTCGGGGGAGGCGGCGAGCAGTACTTC. Translating it yields CASSLFGGGGEQYF.

The chain has TRBV2 and TRBJ2-7; D possibly corresponds to TRBD2 (7 bases). The J call is uncertain, as TRBJ2-5 better fits the DNA end. The CDR3 consists of 13 residues. The germline V gene encodes CDR1 SNHLY and CDR2 FYNNEI. Here the CDR3 DNA reads TGTGCCAGCAGGGGGGGGGCCCAAGAGACCCAGTACTTC. This sequence encodes CASRGGAQETQYF.